The next 14 T cell receptor beta chains were all read from a single sample in a study of CD8 T cells in ankylosing spondylitis. TCRdb redid the calling of the 5' RACE reads with MiXCR, one entry per CDR3 protein. The data contain 35,000 to 50,000 distinct CDR3 sequences, around 3% of them seen just once; the ten biggest clones take up approximately 3%. Sequencing was done on a sample of blood, either unsorted or a sorted T cell fraction (not recorded which). The receptors here all came from a male donor with ankylosing spondylitis or in good health (not recorded which).

This clonotype was seen ten or more times. The rearrangement joins TRBV9 to TRBJ2-7, with D possibly matching TRBD2 (5 bases). Germline V gene data show CDR1 as SGDLS and CDR2 as YYNGEE. The CDR3 runs 15 residues. With 0 bases removed from V and 0 bases from J, the gap between germline ends came to 10 bases. CDR3 protein: CASSVGSAFSYEQYV. CDR3 in DNA: TGTGCCAGCAGCGTAGGTAGCGCGTTCTCCTACGAGCAGTACGTC.

This clonotype was observed a handful of times. This chain connects TRBV9 to TRBJ2-3; 8 bases align to TRBD2. Germline trimming cut 0 bases from V and 6 bases from J; bases unmatched to any gene: 12. CDR3 length: 17 residues. CDR1 and CDR2 (germline): SGDLS, YYNGEE. CDR3 residues: CASSVGIGSGRRDTQYF. The DNA of the CDR3 is TGTGCCAGCAGCGTAGGAATAGGGAGCGGGAGACGGGATACGCAGTATTTT.

This clonotype was seen repeatedly, ten times or more. The chain is built from TRBV9 and TRBJ2-3; maybe TRBD1 (6 bases). The CDR3 is 16 residues long. The germline gives CDR1 SGDLS, CDR2 YYNGEE. Between the trimmed V and J ends, which lost 0 bases and 6 bases, there was a span of 17 bases. The CDR3 spells CASSVVLAGDGDTQYF. CDR3 DNA sequence: TGTGCCAGCAGCGTAGTTTTGGCAGGGGATGGGGATACGCAGTATTTT. Full variable domain (rest looked up from reference TRBV9 and TRBJ2-3): DSGVTQTPKHLITATGQRVTLRCSPRSGDLSVYWYQQSLDQGLQFLIQYYNGEERAKGNILERFSAQQFPDLHSELNLSSLELGDSALYFCASSVVLAGDGDTQYFGPGTRLTVL.

This clonotype occurred many times. The chain uses TRBV9 and TRBJ2-5; 7 positions match TRBD2. Per germline, CDR1 SGDLS and CDR2 YYNGEE. CDR3 size: 14 residues. Germline trimming cut 0 bases from V and 4 bases from J; bases unmatched to any gene: 3. CDR3 nucleotides: TGTGCCAGCAGCGTAGAGGGACTAAGAGAGACCCAGTACTTC. Its protein product is CASSVEGLRETQYF.

The table lists this clonotype with many counts. The chain links TRBV9 to TRBJ2-1; TRBD2 matches at 9 bases. CDR1 and CDR2 (germline): SGDLS, YYNGEE. V lost 0 bases, J lost 7 bases, and 2 bases stayed unmatched. The CDR3 runs 14 residues. CDR3 coding DNA: TGTGCCAGCAGCGTAGGGACTAGCGCGAATGAGCAGTTCTTC. This translates into CASSVGTSANEQFF.

This clonotype was seen repeatedly, ten times or more. The chain links TRBV9 to TRBJ2-1; D remains unclear. V lost 2 bases and J lost 1, with 7 bases in between. The CDR3 extends over 14 amino acids. Germline CDR1 is SGDLS and CDR2 is YYNGEE. The chain's CDR3 is CASSVVASYNEQFF. In DNA form, the CDR3 reads TGTGCCAGCAGCGTTGTAGCTTCCTACAATGAGCAGTTCTTC.

This clonotype occurred many times. The chain joins TRBV9 to TRBJ2-1; D is ambiguous. Looked up from germline, CDR1 is SGDLS and CDR2 is YYNGEE. V lost 0 bases and J lost 0, with 10 bases in between. The CDR3 contains 16 residues. The CDR3 region is CASSVGSEFSYNEQFF. In DNA form, the CDR3 reads TGTGCCAGCAGCGTAGGGAGTGAGTTCTCCTACAATGAGCAGTTCTTC.

In this sample, this clonotype turned up many times. The chain couples TRBV9 to TRBJ2-3, with 7 bases lining up with TRBD2. There are 15 residues in the CDR3. V was clipped by 4 bases and J by 6 bases; unmatched bases: 11. Germline CDR1 SGDLS, CDR2 YYNGEE. CDR3 loop: CASSWGGGAEDTQYF. The CDR3, as DNA: TGTGCCAGCAGCTGGGGGGGAGGGGCAGAGGATACGCAGTATTTT.

This clonotype has a count of ten or more. At one end, the junction sequence differs from germline, possibly due to a read error. The J gene is TRBJ1-1, the V gene TRBV9; D gene uncertain. The CDR3 runs to 13 residues. From germline, CDR1 is SGDLS and CDR2 YYNGEE. CDR3 bases: TGTGCCAGCAGCGTGAGCCAGAACGCTGAAGCTTTCTTT. Its protein is CASSVSQNAEAFF.

This clonotype was recorded a few times. The chain carries TRBV9 and TRBJ2-5; TRBD1 agrees at 9 bases. V trimming: 4 bases; J trimming: 5 bases; junction bases outside the gene matches: 3. Germline assignment: CDR1 SGDLS and CDR2 YYNGEE. The CDR3 length is 13 residues. The CDR3 bases are TGTGCCAGCAGCACAGGGGGCATGGAGACCCAGTACTTC. Translation gives CASSTGGMETQYF.

In its sample, this clonotype was seen many times. V usage is TRBV9 and J usage is TRBJ1-2, with no clear D. The germline V gene encodes CDR1 SGDLS and CDR2 YYNGEE. The CDR3 loop spans 15 amino acids. Trimming shortened V by 4 bases and J by 4 bases, and 17 bases separated the two germline ends. The CDR3 loop reads CASSPPTIGPYGYTF. The CDR3 DNA sequence: TGTGCCAGCAGCCCCCCGACCATTGGGCCCTATGGCTACACCTTC.

This clonotype showed up many times. The chain recombines TRBV9 with TRBJ2-3; TRBD2 is a possible D gene (6 bases). The length of the CDR3 is 12 residues. Germline values: CDR1 SGDLS, CDR2 YYNGEE. V was clipped by 2 bases and J by 6 bases, with 7 bases between them. CDR3 DNA: TGTGCCAGCAGCGTTCGGGGGGATACGCAGTATTTT. This sequence encodes CASSVRGDTQYF.

This clonotype was recorded many times. The rearrangement links TRBV9 to TRBJ2-3; no clear D gene. Germline V gene sequence: CDR1 SGDLS, CDR2 YYNGEE. The ends were cut back, 3 bases at V and 0 bases at J, with 11 bases in the middle. The CDR3 spans 15 residues. In nucleotides, the CDR3 is TGTGCCAGCAGCGAGGCCCAAAGAAGCACAGATACGCAGTATTTT. Protein product: CASSEAQRSTDTQYF. Using reference TRBV9 and TRBJ2-3 for the parts outside the CDR3, the full variable domain is DSGVTQTPKHLITATGQRVTLRCSPRSGDLSVYWYQQSLDQGLQFLIQYYNGEERAKGNILERFSAQQFPDLHSELNLSSLELGDSALYFCASSEAQRSTDTQYFGPGTRLTVL.

This clonotype has ten or more counts. V is TRBV9 and J is TRBJ1-1; D not certain. CDR3 length: 15 amino acids. CDR1 is SGDLS, CDR2 YYNGEE, per germline. V was pared by 0 bases and J by 4 bases, with 13 bases between. In DNA, the CDR3 is TGTGCCAGCAGCGTAGTTAGGGATTGGGGCACTGAAGCTTTCTTT. This codes for CASSVVRDWGTEAFF.